This T cell receptor beta chain was retrieved from a study of breast tumors, draining lymph nodes, adjacent tissues. The lymph nodes were axillary draining lymph nodes from breast cancer patients. CDR3 length: 16 residues. CDR1 and CDR2 from the germline V gene are MNHEY and SVGEGT. Trimming left V 4 bases short and J 0 bases short, with 13 bases between. This clonotype was seen a handful of times. TCRdb redid the calling of the multiplex PCR reads with MiXCR, one entry per CDR3 protein. The sample lists 200,000 or so distinct CDR3 sequences; around 29% were seen once. This sequence was found in a female donor with breast cancer. Some clones in this sample may be carry-over from other donors' samples. The sequencing input was axillary lymph node tissue. The J gene is TRBJ2-1, the V gene TRBV6-2 or TRBV6-3; tentative D call: TRBD1 (5 bases). In nucleotides, the CDR3 is TGTGCCAGCAGTTGGTCTGGGGCTAGCTCCTACAATGAGCAGTTCTTC. This gives the protein CASSWSGASSYNEQFF.